Presented here are 12 T cell receptor beta chains from one specimen sequenced in a study of post-analysis software for immune sequencing data. Prepared libraries of TCR beta cDNA carried unique molecular identifiers. One entry per CDR3 protein, called by TCRdb with MiXCR from the PCR reads. The sample has about 160,000 distinct CDR3 sequences; roughly 34% are singletons. Sequenced material: blood, taken after autologous hematopoietic stem cell transplantation. These receptors came from a girl aged 10 to 17 with multiple sclerosis.

About this clonotype itself: Because the CDR3's place on the DNA is in doubt, the DNA is left out and the CDR3 is given as listed by TCRdb. The chain links TRBV29-1 to TRBJ1-1; the table's D gene call, TRBD1, was not cross checked with the DNA. The CDR3 sequence runs 21 residues, both termini included. Germline V gene sequence: CDR1 SQVTM, CDR2 ANQGSEA. This chain's CDR3 is CSVADRLDEQFFGPGDTVAFF.

In its sample, this clonotype ranks as medium-sized. The rearrangement links TRBV6-2 or TRBV6-3 to TRBJ2-7; 10 positions match TRBD2. The CDR3 sequence is 14 residues long. Germline CDR1 MNHEY, CDR2 SVGEGT. Losses at the gene ends were 6 bases for V and 4 bases for J; bases not matched to a gene: 6. CDR3 loop: CASSPGLAHYEQYF. In nucleotides, the CDR3 is TGTGCCAGCAGCCCGGGACTAGCGCATTACGAGCAGTACTTC.

This clonotype was detected many times. Sequence at one end of the junction differs from germline and may be a read error. The chain couples TRBV6-6 to TRBJ2-1; 8 nucleotides agree with TRBD1. The CDR3 extends over 17 amino acids. The germline CDR1 and CDR2 sequences are MNHNY and SVGAGI (reference sequence). This chain's CDR3 is CASSDSARDRRNNEQFF. CDR3 DNA: TGTGCCAGCAGTGACTCGGCCAGGGACAGGAGAAACAATGAGCAGTTCTTC.

The gene calls are TRBV18 and TRBJ2-5; the D gene is possibly TRBD1 (5 bases). V lost 1 base to trimming and J lost 4 bases, with 22 bases between them. Per germline, CDR1 KGHSH and CDR2 LQKENI. CDR3 length: 18 amino acids. The CDR3 loop is CASSPRTLIGQSGETQYF. The CDR3 nucleotides are TGTGCCAGCTCACCACGGACCTTAATAGGACAAAGTGGAGAGACCCAGTACTTC.

This clonotype has just a few counts. This rearrangement joins TRBV6-5 to TRBJ2-3; 13 bases agree with TRBD2. This CDR3 contains 18 residues. Germline-derived CDR1 and CDR2 are MNHEY and SVGAGI. Germline trimming cut 2 bases from V and 5 bases from J; bases unmatched to any gene: 10. CDR3 DNA sequence: TGTGCCAGCAGTTACGGTCCGGGACTAGCGGGGAGACAAGATACGCAGTATTTT. It encodes CASSYGPGLAGRQDTQYF.

There are many counts of this clonotype. The chain employs TRBV12-3 or TRBV12-4 and TRBJ2-5, with D perhaps being TRBD1 or TRBD2 (5 bases each). The better agreement between TRBJ2-7 and the DNA end casts doubt on the J call. The CDR3 is made up of 12 amino acids. CDR3 sequence reads: CASSLGGVEQYF. Here the CDR3 DNA reads TGTGCCAGCAGTTTAGGAGGGGTCGAGCAGTACTTC.

This clonotype was seen a handful of times. This chain uses TRBV7-3 with TRBJ2-3, with a weak D call TRBD2 (5 bases). Germline V CDR1 and CDR2: SGHTA, FQGTGA. Trimming pared 0 bases from V and 3 bases from J, leaving 10 bases between. The CDR3 has 15 amino acids. The DNA of the CDR3 is TGTGCCAGCAGCTTAACGTCGAGGGATACAGATACGCAGTATTTT. This gives the protein CASSLTSRDTDTQYF.

This clonotype was detected many times. V and J are TRBV6-5 and TRBJ2-7; unclear D gene. The CDR3 consists of 11 residues. Deletions cut 2 bases from V and 5 bases from J, with 4 bases between. Looked up from germline, CDR1 is MNHEY and CDR2 is SVGAGI. The DNA of the CDR3 is TGTGCCAGCAGTTACAGGAACGAGCAGTACTTC. Translated: CASSYRNEQYF.

This clonotype was detected many times. The chain employs TRBV12-3 or TRBV12-4 and TRBJ2-7; the match to TRBD1 covers 7 bases. The CDR3 is made up of 13 amino acids. V was pared by 6 bases and J by 2 bases, with 4 bases of the junction left unmatched. The CDR3 region is CASSVGQPYEQYF. The CDR3 DNA reads TGTGCCAGCAGCGTGGGACAGCCCTACGAGCAGTACTTC.

The chain uses TRBV5-1 and TRBJ2-1, with 7 positions matching TRBD2. The V segment lost 4 bases and the J segment 3 bases; nucleotides outside the gene matches: 10. The CDR3 has 16 amino acids. Germline V lookup: CDR1 SGHRS, CDR2 YFSETQ. CDR3 coding DNA: TGCGCCAGCAGCCTCGCAGCGGGAACTTTCTACAATGAGCAGTTCTTC. Translation gives CASSLAAGTFYNEQFF.

The gene calls are TRBV19 and TRBJ1-2; maybe TRBD1 (6 bases). The germline gives CDR1 LNHDA, CDR2 SQIVND (reference sequence). The CDR3 runs to 16 residues. V lost 3 bases and J lost 1, with 15 bases in between. The CDR3 is CASSISGDPFNYGYTF. The CDR3 region has the DNA TGTGCCAGTAGTATTTCAGGGGACCCCTTTAACTATGGCTACACCTTC.

This clonotype was seen a few times. CDR3 coding DNA: TGCGCCAGCAGAATCAGGGACAATGAGCAGTTCTTC. Translation gives CASRIRDNEQFF. The rearrangement joins TRBV10-2 to TRBJ2-1, with D perhaps matching TRBD1 (5 bases). The V gene's germline CDR1 is WSHSY and CDR2 SAAADI. This CDR3 comprises 12 residues. Trimming removed 6 bases from V and 5 bases from J, with 8 bases in between.